These T cell receptor beta chains were read from a single sample in a study of CD4 T cells in relation to SARS-CoV-2 and coronaviruses. Generated by immunoSEQ multiplex PCR, the TCRdb table keeps only in-frame clones and is missing some. The profile shows tens of thousands of clones, 77% of them singletons. No cognate antigen is known for these TCRs. Sequencing input: memory CD4+ T cells from PBMCs, cultured in vitro. Receptor source: an adult with COVID-19. Both conserved end residues are part of each CDR3. The order of the fields is J gene, V gene, D gene, clone size, CDR3 DNA, CDR3 protein. A D gene is named only where the DNA matches it firmly. Size values are once, few and many counts, or a class for expanded clones, and some rows have none.

J gene: TRBJ2-3; V gene: TRBV6-5; D gene: NA; clone size: NA; CDR3 DNA: TGTGCCAGCAACGTTAGAGATACGCAGTATTTT; CDR3 protein: CASNVRDTQYF
J gene: TRBJ2-2; V gene: TRBV6-5; D gene: NA; clone size: NA; CDR3 DNA: TGTGCCAGCAGCCTTACATCCACCGGGGAGCTGTTTTTT; CDR3 protein: CASSLTSTGELFF
J gene: TRBJ2-1; V gene: TRBV6-4; D gene: NA; clone size: NA; CDR3 DNA: TGTGCCAGCAGTGACTCGACTGAAGGGTACAATGAGCAGTTCTTC; CDR3 protein: CASSDSTEGYNEQFF
J gene: TRBJ2-2; V gene: TRBV4-1; D gene: NA; clone size: NA; CDR3 DNA: TGCGCCAGCAGCCAAGGGGGAACCAATTACGCCGGGGAGCTGTTTTTT; CDR3 protein: CASSQGGTNYAGELFF
J gene: TRBJ2-3; V gene: TRBV15; D gene: NA; clone size: NA; CDR3 DNA: TGTGCCACCAGCAGGGCTAAGTTCACTAGCACAGATACGCAGTATTTT; CDR3 protein: CATSRAKFTSTDTQYF
J gene: TRBJ2-1; V gene: TRBV7-3; D gene: TRBD2; clone size: NA; CDR3 DNA: TGTGCCAGCAGCTTAACCGGGGGGGCTAGCTCCTACAATGAGCAGTTCTTC; CDR3 protein: CASSLTGGASSYNEQFF
J gene: TRBJ2-7; V gene: TRBV2; D gene: NA; clone size: once; CDR3 DNA: TGTGCCAGCAAGTCGAGTGGGGGGCCATCCTACGAGCAGTACTTC; CDR3 protein: CASKSSGGPSYEQYF
J gene: TRBJ2-3; V gene: TRBV3-1/TRBV3-2; D gene: NA; clone size: NA; CDR3 DNA: TGTGCCAGCAGCCAAGACCGCCCGGATACGCAGTATTTT; CDR3 protein: CASSQDRPDTQYF
J gene: TRBJ2-3; V gene: TRBV6-5; D gene: TRBD2; clone size: NA; CDR3 DNA: TGTGCCAGCAGTTACTCGGGGCTAGCGGGGACAGATACGCAGTATTTT; CDR3 protein: CASSYSGLAGTDTQYF
J gene: TRBJ2-1; V gene: TRBV27; D gene: TRBD2; clone size: NA; CDR3 DNA: TGTGCCAGCAGTTGGTCGCAGGAGCGGGAGAGCTACAATGAGCAGTTCTTC; CDR3 protein: CASSWSQERESYNEQFF
J gene: TRBJ2-3; V gene: TRBV9; D gene: TRBD1; clone size: NA; CDR3 DNA: TGTGCCAGCAGCGCACCATACAGGGGGCCCGGCACAGATACGCAGTATTTT; CDR3 protein: CASSAPYRGPGTDTQYF
J gene: TRBJ2-7; V gene: TRBV21-1; D gene: NA; clone size: NA; CDR3 DNA: TGTGCCAGCCCGACGCGACTAGCTTACGACGAGCAGTACTTC; CDR3 protein: CASPTRLAYDEQYF
J gene: TRBJ2-6; V gene: TRBV24-1; D gene: NA; clone size: NA; CDR3 DNA: TGTGCCATCTCGGACGATACTGGGGCCAACGTCCTGACTTTC; CDR3 protein: CAISDDTGANVLTF
J gene: TRBJ1-6; V gene: TRBV9; D gene: NA; clone size: few; CDR3 DNA: TGTGCCAGCAGCGTCGGGGACCGGCATAATTTACCCCTCCACTTT; CDR3 protein: CASSVGDRHNLPLHF
J gene: TRBJ2-7; V gene: TRBV2; D gene: NA; clone size: few; CDR3 DNA: TGTGCCAGCAGCCAAGATGACAGGAGGAGCTCGCAGTACTTC; CDR3 protein: CASSQDDRRSSQYF
J gene: TRBJ1-4; V gene: TRBV7-9; D gene: NA; clone size: NA; CDR3 DNA: TGTGCCAGCAGCAACCGGGAAGTGGGTAATGAAAAACTGTTTTTT; CDR3 protein: CASSNREVGNEKLFF
J gene: TRBJ2-5; V gene: TRBV5-1; D gene: TRBD1; clone size: NA; CDR3 DNA: TGCGCCAGCAGCTTCCGGGACAGGGGTGCGGAGACCCAGTACTTC; CDR3 protein: CASSFRDRGAETQYF
J gene: TRBJ1-6; V gene: TRBV19; D gene: TRBD1; clone size: NA; CDR3 DNA: TGTGCCAGTAGTATGACAGGGGGCAATTCACCCCTCCACTTT; CDR3 protein: CASSMTGGNSPLHF
J gene: TRBJ2-7; V gene: TRBV11-2; D gene: NA; clone size: NA; CDR3 DNA: TGTGCCAGCAGCTCCTGGGGGCAGGGCGACGAGCAGTACTTC; CDR3 protein: CASSSWGQGDEQYF
J gene: TRBJ2-3; V gene: TRBV3-1/TRBV3-2; D gene: NA; clone size: NA; CDR3 DNA: TGTGCCAGCAGCCAAGATATAGCCATTGTATCCACAGATACGCAGTATTTT; CDR3 protein: CASSQDIAIVSTDTQYF
J gene: TRBJ2-2; V gene: TRBV5-1; D gene: TRBD2; clone size: NA; CDR3 DNA: TGCGCCAGCAGCTTGGTGCGGAGGGCTAGCGGGGCGAACACCGGGGAGCTGTTTTTT; CDR3 protein: CASSLVRRASGANTGELFF
J gene: TRBJ1-1; V gene: TRBV29-1; D gene: NA; clone size: NA; CDR3 DNA: TGCAGCGTTGGGGGGGATTCGGTCACTGAAGCTTTCTTT; CDR3 protein: CSVGGDSVTEAFF
J gene: TRBJ2-7; V gene: TRBV6-1; D gene: NA; clone size: NA; CDR3 DNA: TGTGCCAGCAGTGAAGGGTACCGCCCCTGGGAGCAGTACTTC; CDR3 protein: CASSEGYRPWEQYF
J gene: TRBJ2-3; V gene: TRBV4-1; D gene: NA; clone size: NA; CDR3 DNA: TGCGCCAGCAGCCAAGATGGGAGGTGGTTCGCAGATACGCAGTATTTT; CDR3 protein: CASSQDGRWFADTQYF
J gene: TRBJ2-7; V gene: TRBV7-9; D gene: NA; clone size: NA; CDR3 DNA: TGTGCCAGCAGCTTAGGTAGGATACCCATCGACGAGCAGTACTTC; CDR3 protein: CASSLGRIPIDEQYF
J gene: TRBJ1-2; V gene: TRBV5-5; D gene: TRBD1; clone size: NA; CDR3 DNA: TGTGCCAGCAGCCTTACAGGGGGGATAAGGGATGGCTACACCTTC; CDR3 protein: CASSLTGGIRDGYTF
J gene: TRBJ2-3; V gene: TRBV7-8; D gene: NA; clone size: NA; CDR3 DNA: TGTGCCAGCAGCTTGGGAGGAGCAGATACGCAGTATTTT; CDR3 protein: CASSLGGADTQYF
J gene: TRBJ2-5; V gene: TRBV20-1; D gene: NA; clone size: NA; CDR3 DNA: TGCAGTGCTAGAGATTACGAGACCCAGTACTTC; CDR3 protein: CSARDYETQYF
J gene: TRBJ2-4; V gene: TRBV6-1; D gene: NA; clone size: NA; CDR3 DNA: TGTGCCAGCAGTGAAGCAACAGTACGGGACATTCAGTACTTC; CDR3 protein: CASSEATVRDIQYF
J gene: TRBJ2-1; V gene: TRBV30; D gene: NA; clone size: few; CDR3 DNA: TGTGCCTGGAGTGTACTGGGGTATGAGCAGTTCTTC; CDR3 protein: CAWSVLGYEQFF
J gene: TRBJ1-2; V gene: TRBV14; D gene: NA; clone size: NA; CDR3 DNA: TGTGCCAGCAGCCTTAGGAAGGGGGAGGGCTACACCTTC; CDR3 protein: CASSLRKGEGYTF
J gene: TRBJ1-5; V gene: TRBV7-9; D gene: TRBD1; clone size: NA; CDR3 DNA: TGTGCCAGCAGCCTCGGACAGGGGAGCGGGAAGGGTCAGCCCCAGCATTTT; CDR3 protein: CASSLGQGSGKGQPQHF
J gene: TRBJ2-3; V gene: TRBV14; D gene: TRBD2; clone size: NA; CDR3 DNA: TGTGCCAGCAGCCCCGGGACTAGCGGGAGGGCCGTCTATACGCAGTATTTT; CDR3 protein: CASSPGTSGRAVYTQYF
J gene: TRBJ2-3; V gene: TRBV11-2; D gene: NA; clone size: once; CDR3 DNA: TGTGCCAGCAGCCCCGGAACAGATACGCAGTATTTT; CDR3 protein: CASSPGTDTQYF
J gene: TRBJ1-2; V gene: TRBV6-1; D gene: TRBD1; clone size: once; CDR3 DNA: TGTGCCAGCAGTGAAGTGCAGGGGGCGCCTTTTGGCTACACCTTC; CDR3 protein: CASSEVQGAPFGYTF
J gene: TRBJ1-2; V gene: TRBV5-5; D gene: NA; clone size: few; CDR3 DNA: TGTGCCAGCAGCCCTTTAGCTAACTATGGCTACACCTTC; CDR3 protein: CASSPLANYGYTF
J gene: TRBJ1-5; V gene: TRBV4-1; D gene: NA; clone size: once; CDR3 DNA: TGCGCCAGCAGCCAAGATCCGCAGGGGTCTAGCAATCAGCCCCAGCATTTT; CDR3 protein: CASSQDPQGSSNQPQHF
J gene: TRBJ2-5; V gene: TRBV9; D gene: TRBD2; clone size: NA; CDR3 DNA: TGTGCCAGCAGGGGCCGGGAGGGCCGCCAAGAGACCCAGTACTTC; CDR3 protein: CASRGREGRQETQYF
J gene: TRBJ1-2; V gene: TRBV4-3; D gene: NA; clone size: few; CDR3 DNA: TGCGCCAGCAGCCAAGATGGGACGGGGCGCGGTGGCTACACCTTC; CDR3 protein: CASSQDGTGRGGYTF
J gene: TRBJ2-7; V gene: TRBV13; D gene: NA; clone size: NA; CDR3 DNA: TGTGCCAGCAGCCTCGGGGTCCCCCCGACGGGGCACGAGCAGTACTTC; CDR3 protein: CASSLGVPPTGHEQYF
J gene: TRBJ2-1; V gene: TRBV2; D gene: TRBD2; clone size: NA; CDR3 DNA: TGTGCCAGCAGTGACCTGACTAGCGTTTACAATGAGCAGTTCTTC; CDR3 protein: CASSDLTSVYNEQFF
J gene: TRBJ1-2; V gene: TRBV28; D gene: NA; clone size: few; CDR3 DNA: TGTGCCAGCAGTCGGACAGATGGCTACACCTTC; CDR3 protein: CASSRTDGYTF
J gene: TRBJ2-1; V gene: TRBV10-3; D gene: TRBD2; clone size: NA; CDR3 DNA: TGTGCCATCAGGCCGGGGACTAGCGGGAGTAATGAGCAGTTCTTC; CDR3 protein: CAIRPGTSGSNEQFF
J gene: TRBJ1-6; V gene: TRBV27; D gene: TRBD1; clone size: NA; CDR3 DNA: TGTGCCAGCAGTCGTTACAGGGGATCGGATAATTCACCCCTCCACTTT; CDR3 protein: CASSRYRGSDNSPLHF
J gene: TRBJ2-3; V gene: TRBV27; D gene: NA; clone size: NA; CDR3 DNA: TGTGCCAGCAGTTTTATGTTGGGTACAGATACGCAGTATTTT; CDR3 protein: CASSFMLGTDTQYF
J gene: TRBJ1-6; V gene: TRBV5-6; D gene: NA; clone size: NA; CDR3 DNA: TGTGCCAGCAGCCCAAGGAGCCTCGGGCCCCTCCACTTT; CDR3 protein: CASSPRSLGPLHF
J gene: TRBJ2-5; V gene: TRBV7-9; D gene: NA; clone size: NA; CDR3 DNA: TGTGCCAGCAGCCTCAGGGGAGAGACCCAGTACTTC; CDR3 protein: CASSLRGETQYF
J gene: TRBJ2-1; V gene: TRBV3-1/TRBV3-2; D gene: TRBD1; clone size: NA; CDR3 DNA: TGTGCCAGCAGCCAAGATCCCGGGACAGGGGGCTTCAATGAGCAGTTCTTC; CDR3 protein: CASSQDPGTGGFNEQFF
J gene: TRBJ2-5; V gene: TRBV6-5; D gene: TRBD2; clone size: NA; CDR3 DNA: TGTGCCAGCACTCGACTAGCGGAGCGAAGGGAGACCCAGTACTTC; CDR3 protein: CASTRLAERRETQYF
J gene: TRBJ2-7; V gene: TRBV7-2; D gene: NA; clone size: few; CDR3 DNA: TGTGCCAGCAGCTTAGCAGACTCCTACGAGCAGTACTTC; CDR3 protein: CASSLADSYEQYF
J gene: TRBJ2-2; V gene: TRBV19; D gene: NA; clone size: NA; CDR3 DNA: TGTGCCAGTAGTATAGAGCAGACTTGGGGGGAGCTGTTTTTT; CDR3 protein: CASSIEQTWGELFF
J gene: TRBJ1-1; V gene: TRBV12-3/TRBV12-4; D gene: NA; clone size: NA; CDR3 DNA: TGTGCCAGCAGTTTGGACACGAACACTGAAGCTTTCTTT; CDR3 protein: CASSLDTNTEAFF
J gene: TRBJ1-1; V gene: TRBV6-4; D gene: NA; clone size: NA; CDR3 DNA: TGTGCCAGCAGTGTTGAGACAGGCAATAAAGCTTTCTTT; CDR3 protein: CASSVETGNKAFF
J gene: TRBJ2-7; V gene: TRBV28; D gene: TRBD2; clone size: NA; CDR3 DNA: TGTGCCAGCAGTTTCAATAGCGGGAGCTCCTACGAGCAGTACTTC; CDR3 protein: CASSFNSGSSYEQYF
J gene: TRBJ2-5; V gene: TRBV12-3/TRBV12-4; D gene: NA; clone size: once; CDR3 DNA: TGTGCCAGCAGTTTAGCAGGGGCTGGGACCCAGTACTTC; CDR3 protein: CASSLAGAGTQYF
J gene: TRBJ2-3; V gene: TRBV29-1; D gene: TRBD2; clone size: NA; CDR3 DNA: TGCAGCGTTGGGGGAGGGACAGATACGCAGTATTTT; CDR3 protein: CSVGGGTDTQYF
J gene: TRBJ1-2; V gene: TRBV7-2; D gene: TRBD1; clone size: NA; CDR3 DNA: TGTGCCAGCAGCCGGACAGGGGTTAACTATGGCTACACCTTC; CDR3 protein: CASSRTGVNYGYTF
J gene: TRBJ1-2; V gene: TRBV25-1; D gene: TRBD1; clone size: NA; CDR3 DNA: TGTGCCAGCAGGGGACAGTTCTCCTATGGCTACACCTTC; CDR3 protein: CASRGQFSYGYTF
J gene: TRBJ2-3; V gene: TRBV24-1; D gene: TRBD1; clone size: NA; CDR3 DNA: TGTGCCACCAGTGCCCACCCTAGGACAGGGGGAAGCACAGATACGCAGTATTTT; CDR3 protein: CATSAHPRTGGSTDTQYF